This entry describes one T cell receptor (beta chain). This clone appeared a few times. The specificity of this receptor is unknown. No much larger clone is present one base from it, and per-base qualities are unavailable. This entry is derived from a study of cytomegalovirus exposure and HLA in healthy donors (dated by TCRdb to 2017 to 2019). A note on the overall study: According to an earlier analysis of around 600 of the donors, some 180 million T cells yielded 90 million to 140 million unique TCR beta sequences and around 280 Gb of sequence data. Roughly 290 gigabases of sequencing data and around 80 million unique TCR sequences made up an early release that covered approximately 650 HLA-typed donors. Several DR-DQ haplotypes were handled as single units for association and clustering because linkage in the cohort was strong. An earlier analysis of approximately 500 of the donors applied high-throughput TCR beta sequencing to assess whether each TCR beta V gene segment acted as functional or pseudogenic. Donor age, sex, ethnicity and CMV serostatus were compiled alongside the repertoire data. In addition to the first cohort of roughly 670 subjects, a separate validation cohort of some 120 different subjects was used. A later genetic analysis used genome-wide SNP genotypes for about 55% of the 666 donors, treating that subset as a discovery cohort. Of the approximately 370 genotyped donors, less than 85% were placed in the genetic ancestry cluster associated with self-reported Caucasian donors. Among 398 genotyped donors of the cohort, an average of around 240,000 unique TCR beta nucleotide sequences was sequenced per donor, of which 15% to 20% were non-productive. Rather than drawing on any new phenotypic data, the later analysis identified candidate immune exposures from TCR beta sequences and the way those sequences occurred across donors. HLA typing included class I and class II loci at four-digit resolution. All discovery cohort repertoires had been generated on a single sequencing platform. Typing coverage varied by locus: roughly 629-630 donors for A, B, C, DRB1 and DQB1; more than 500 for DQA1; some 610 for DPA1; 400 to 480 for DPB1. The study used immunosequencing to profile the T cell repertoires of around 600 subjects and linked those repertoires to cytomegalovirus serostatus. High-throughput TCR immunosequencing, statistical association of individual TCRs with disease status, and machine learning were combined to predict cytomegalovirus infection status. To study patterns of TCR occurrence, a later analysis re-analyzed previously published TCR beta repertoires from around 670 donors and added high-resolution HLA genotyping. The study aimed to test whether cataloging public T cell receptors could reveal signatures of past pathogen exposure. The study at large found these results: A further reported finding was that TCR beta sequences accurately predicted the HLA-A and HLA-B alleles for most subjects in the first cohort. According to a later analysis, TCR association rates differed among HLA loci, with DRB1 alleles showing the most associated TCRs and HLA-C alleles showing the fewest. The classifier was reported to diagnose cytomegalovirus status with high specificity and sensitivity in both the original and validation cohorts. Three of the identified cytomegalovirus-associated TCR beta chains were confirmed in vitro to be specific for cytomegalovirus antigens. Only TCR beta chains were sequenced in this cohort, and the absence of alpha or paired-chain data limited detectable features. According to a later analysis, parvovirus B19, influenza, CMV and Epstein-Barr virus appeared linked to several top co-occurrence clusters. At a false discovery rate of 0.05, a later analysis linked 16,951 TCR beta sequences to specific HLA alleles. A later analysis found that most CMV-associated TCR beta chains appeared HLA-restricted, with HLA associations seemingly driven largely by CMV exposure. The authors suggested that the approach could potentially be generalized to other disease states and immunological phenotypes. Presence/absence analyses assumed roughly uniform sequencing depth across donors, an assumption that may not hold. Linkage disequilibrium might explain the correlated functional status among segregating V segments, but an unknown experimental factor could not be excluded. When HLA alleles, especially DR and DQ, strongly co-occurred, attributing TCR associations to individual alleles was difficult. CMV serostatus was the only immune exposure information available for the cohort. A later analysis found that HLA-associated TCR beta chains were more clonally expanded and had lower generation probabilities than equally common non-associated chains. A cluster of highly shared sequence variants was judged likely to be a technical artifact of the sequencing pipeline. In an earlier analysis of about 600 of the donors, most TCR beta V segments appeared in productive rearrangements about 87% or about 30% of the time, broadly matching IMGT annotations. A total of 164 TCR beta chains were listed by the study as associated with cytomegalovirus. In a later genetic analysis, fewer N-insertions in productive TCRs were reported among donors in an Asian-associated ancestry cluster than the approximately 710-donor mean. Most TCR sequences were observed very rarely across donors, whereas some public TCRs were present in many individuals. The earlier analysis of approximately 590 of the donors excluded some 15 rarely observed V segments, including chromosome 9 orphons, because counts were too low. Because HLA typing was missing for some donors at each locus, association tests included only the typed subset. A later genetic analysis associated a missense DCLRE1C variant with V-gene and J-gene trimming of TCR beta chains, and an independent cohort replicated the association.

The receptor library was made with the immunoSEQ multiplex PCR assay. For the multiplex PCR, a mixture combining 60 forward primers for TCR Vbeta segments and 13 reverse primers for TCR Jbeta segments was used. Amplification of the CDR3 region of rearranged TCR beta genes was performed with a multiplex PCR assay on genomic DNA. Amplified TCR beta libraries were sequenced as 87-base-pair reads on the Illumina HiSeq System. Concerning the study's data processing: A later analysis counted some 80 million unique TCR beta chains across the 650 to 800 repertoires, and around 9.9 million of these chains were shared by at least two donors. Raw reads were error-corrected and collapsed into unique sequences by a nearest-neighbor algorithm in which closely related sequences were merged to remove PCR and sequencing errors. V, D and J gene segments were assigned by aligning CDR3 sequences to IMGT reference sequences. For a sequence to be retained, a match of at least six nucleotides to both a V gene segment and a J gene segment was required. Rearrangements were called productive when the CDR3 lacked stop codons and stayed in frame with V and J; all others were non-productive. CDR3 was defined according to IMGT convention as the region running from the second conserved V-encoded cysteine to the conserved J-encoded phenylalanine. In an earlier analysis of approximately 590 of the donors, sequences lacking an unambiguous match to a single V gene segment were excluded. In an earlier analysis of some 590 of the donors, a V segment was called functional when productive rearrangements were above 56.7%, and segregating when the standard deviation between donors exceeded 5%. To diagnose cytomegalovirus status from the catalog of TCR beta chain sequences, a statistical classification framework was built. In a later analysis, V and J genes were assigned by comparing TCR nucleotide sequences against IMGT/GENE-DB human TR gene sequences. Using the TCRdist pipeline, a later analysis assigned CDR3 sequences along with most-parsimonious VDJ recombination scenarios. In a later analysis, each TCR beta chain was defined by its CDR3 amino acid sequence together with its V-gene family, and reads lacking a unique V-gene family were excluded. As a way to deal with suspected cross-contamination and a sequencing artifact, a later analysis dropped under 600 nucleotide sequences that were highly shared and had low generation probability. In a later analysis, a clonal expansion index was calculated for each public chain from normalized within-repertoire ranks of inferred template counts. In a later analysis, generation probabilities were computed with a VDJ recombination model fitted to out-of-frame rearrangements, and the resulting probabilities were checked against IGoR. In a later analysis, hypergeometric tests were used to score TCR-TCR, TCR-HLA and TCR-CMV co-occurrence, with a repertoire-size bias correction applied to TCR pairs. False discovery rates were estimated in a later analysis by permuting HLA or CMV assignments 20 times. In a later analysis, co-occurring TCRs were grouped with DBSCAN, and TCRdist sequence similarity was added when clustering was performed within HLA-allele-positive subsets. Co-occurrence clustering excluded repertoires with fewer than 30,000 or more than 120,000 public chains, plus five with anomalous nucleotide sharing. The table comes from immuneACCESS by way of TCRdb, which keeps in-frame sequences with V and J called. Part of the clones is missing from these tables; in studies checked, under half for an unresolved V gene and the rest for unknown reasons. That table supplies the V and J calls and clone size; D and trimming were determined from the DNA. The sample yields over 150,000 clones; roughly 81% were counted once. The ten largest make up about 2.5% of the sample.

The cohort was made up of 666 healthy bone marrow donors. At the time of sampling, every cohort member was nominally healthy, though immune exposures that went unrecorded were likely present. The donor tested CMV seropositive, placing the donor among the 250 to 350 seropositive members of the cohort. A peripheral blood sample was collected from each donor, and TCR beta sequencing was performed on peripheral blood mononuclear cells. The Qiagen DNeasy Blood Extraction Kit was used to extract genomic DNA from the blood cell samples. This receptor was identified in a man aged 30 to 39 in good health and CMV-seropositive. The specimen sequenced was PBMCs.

The nucleotides read TGTGCCAGCAGTTATGACAGCAACACTGAAGCTTTCTTT. It codes for CASSYDSNTEAFF. Recombination linked TRBV7-9 to TRBJ1-1, with TRBD1 as a weak D call on 5 bases. The germline V gene (reference sequence) sets CDR1 to SEHNR and CDR2 to FQNEAQ. V is clipped by 6 bases and J by 2 bases, and the sequence between their germline boundaries is 10 bases long. The CDR3 starts with the cysteine, ends with the phenylalanine, and has 13 residues. This entry keeps only the CDR3 DNA: 39 bases, framed from base 1.